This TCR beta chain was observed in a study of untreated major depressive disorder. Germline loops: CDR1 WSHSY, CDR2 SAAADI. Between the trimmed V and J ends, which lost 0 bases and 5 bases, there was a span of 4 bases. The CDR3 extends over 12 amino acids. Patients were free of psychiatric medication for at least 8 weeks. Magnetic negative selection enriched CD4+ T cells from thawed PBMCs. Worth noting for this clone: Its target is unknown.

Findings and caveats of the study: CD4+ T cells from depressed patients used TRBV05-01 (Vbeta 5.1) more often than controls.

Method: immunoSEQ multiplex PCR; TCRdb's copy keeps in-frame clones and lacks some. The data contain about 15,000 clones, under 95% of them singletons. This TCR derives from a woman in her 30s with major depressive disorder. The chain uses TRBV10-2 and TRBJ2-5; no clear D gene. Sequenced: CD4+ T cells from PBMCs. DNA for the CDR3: TGCGCCAGCAGTGAGTCGGCGGAGACCCAGTACTTC. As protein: CASSESAETQYF.